Presented here are 24 T cell receptor beta chains from one specimen sequenced in a study of cytotoxic CD8 clonotypes in ibrutinib-treated CLL. Libraries were prepared by immunoSEQ multiplex PCR; TCRdb keeps only in-frame clonotypes and omits some of them. The sample lists some 350,000 clones; around 66% were seen once. The sample was PBMCs, taken after 36 months of ibrutinib treatment. The receptor source for this set is a human donor with chronic lymphocytic leukemia.

This clone was seen a handful of times. The chain links TRBV6-7 to TRBJ1-2; no reliable D call. TRBV6-7 is classed as an ORF, of uncertain function. Trimming removed 10 bases at V and 4 bases at J, with 7 bases between. The CDR3 runs 10 residues. The CDR3 DNA sequence: TGTGCCACTTCAACCTATGGCTACACCTTC. It yields the protein CATSTYGYTF.

The chain is built from TRBV6-1 and TRBJ2-1; D is unresolved. The germline V gene encodes CDR1 MNHNS and CDR2 SASEGT. The CDR3 totals 13 residues. Deletions cut 5 bases from V and 12 bases from J, with 17 bases between. CDR3 protein: CASSSGLGPWQFF. The CDR3 DNA is TGTGCCAGCAGTTCCGGGTTAGGCCCGTGGCAGTTCTTC.

The J gene is TRBJ2-5, the V gene TRBV5-1; the match to TRBD2 covers 10 bases. This CDR3 has 14 amino acids. Germline V lookup: CDR1 SGHRS, CDR2 YFSETQ. With 3 bases clipped from V and 4 bases from J, the junction kept 3 bases outside the gene matches. DNA of the CDR3: TGCGCCAGCAGCTCTCCTAGCGGGGGAGAGACCCAGTACTTC. This translates into CASSSPSGGETQYF.

This chain joins TRBV14 and TRBJ2-7; 9 bases agree with TRBD2. Germline CDR1 reads SGHDN; CDR2 reads FVKESK. The CDR3 is 16 residues long. Trimming cost V 0 bases and J 3 bases; bases outside gene matches: 6. The CDR3 nucleotides read TGTGCCAGCAGCCAAGATAATAGCGGGAGAGGCTACGAGCAGTACTTC. Translating gives CASSQDNSGRGYEQYF.

This chain uses TRBV6-4 with TRBJ2-1; 8 bases are a match to TRBD2. The CDR3 totals 18 residues. CDR1 and CDR2 (germline): MRHNA, SNTAGT. V lost 6 bases and J lost 4; bases outside the gene matches: 17. This CDR3 reads CASRITSGTYRYYNEQFF. The CDR3 DNA reads as TGTGCCAGCAGAATCACTAGCGGCACTTACCGATATTACAATGAGCAGTTCTTC.

This chain joins TRBV27 and TRBJ1-1; a weak D match, TRBD1 (5 bases). CDR1 is MNHEY, CDR2 SMNVEV, per germline (reference sequence). CDR3 size: 12 residues. V gave up 5 bases and J gave up 9 bases, with 13 bases separating them. This CDR3 is CASSLPGPQAFF. CDR3 DNA sequence: TGTGCCAGCAGTCTACCGGGACCGCAAGCTTTCTTT.

This chain links TRBV28 with TRBJ2-2, with a possible D match to TRBD2 (5 bases). The CDR3 spans 13 residues. Germline CDR1 MDHEN, CDR2 SYDVKM. V lost 7 bases and J 5 bases, leaving 11 bases between the germline ends. CDR3 coding DNA: TGTGCCAGCAAGGAGGATCCTACCGGGGAGCTGTTTTTT. It yields the protein CASKEDPTGELFF.

V and J are TRBV5-1 and TRBJ2-7; no firm D call. Trimming took off 2 bases at V and 6 bases at J, with 18 bases between the two ends. This CDR3 comprises 15 residues. Looked up from germline, CDR1 is SGHRS and CDR2 is YFSETQ. CDR3 residues: CASSLFRDSDREQYF. The CDR3 bases are TGCGCCAGCAGCTTATTTAGGGATTCGGATCGCGAGCAGTACTTC.

The J gene is TRBJ2-2, the V gene TRBV20-1, with D unclear. CDR3 length equals 9 residues. Germline loops: CDR1 DFQATT, CDR2 SNEGSKA (reference sequence). The CDR3 DNA follows: TGCAGAGTCCCCGGGGAGCTGTTTTTT. Translating it yields CRVPGELFF.

This chain connects TRBV19 to TRBJ2-2, with D unclear. The CDR3 length is 15 residues. Trimming cost V 4 bases and J 2 bases, with 11 bases left between them. Looked up from germline, CDR1 is LNHDA and CDR2 is SQIVND (reference sequence). The CDR3 loop reads CASSTDISNTGELFF. CDR3 bases: TGTGCCAGTAGTACTGACATATCTAACACCGGGGAGCTGTTTTTT.

This clone was found a few times. The J gene is TRBJ1-2, the V gene TRBV5-1; D gene unclear. CDR1 and CDR2 (germline): SGHRS, YFSETQ. This CDR3 comprises 14 residues. The germline V and J ends were trimmed by 2 bases and 0 bases, with 8 bases remaining between them. Here the CDR3 reads CASSFIEANYGYTF. CDR3 DNA: TGCGCCAGCAGCTTTATCGAAGCTAACTATGGCTACACCTTC.

The chain employs TRBV2 and TRBJ1-5; TRBD1 might be the D (5 bases). The CDR3 totals 14 residues. From germline, CDR1 is SNHLY and CDR2 FYNNEI. With 6 bases removed from V and 5 bases from J, the gap between germline ends came to 14 bases. The CDR3 protein is CASRIGGVYQPQHF. As DNA, the CDR3 is TGTGCCAGCAGGATTGGGGGGGTGTATCAGCCCCAGCATTTT.

V is TRBV4-2 and J is TRBJ1-4, with D possibly TRBD1 on 5 matching bases. The CDR3 runs to 14 residues. Trimming removed 4 bases at V and 5 bases at J, with 11 bases between. The V gene's germline CDR1 is LGHNA and CDR2 YNFKEQ. CDR3 in DNA: TGTGCCAGCAGCCCGACAGTCGGGAATGAAAAACTGTTTTTT. This gives the protein CASSPTVGNEKLFF.

V gene TRBV5-4 combines with J gene TRBJ1-2, with D perhaps matching TRBD1 (6 bases). The germline V gene encodes CDR1 SGHNT and CDR2 YYREEE (reference sequence). The CDR3 totals 15 residues. The V end was cut by 0 bases, the J end by 2 bases, with 11 bases between. CDR3 sequence (DNA): TGTGCCAGCAGCTTGGTACAGGGAGGGAACTATGGCTACACCTTC. It translates to CASSLVQGGNYGYTF.

This clone was counted only a few times. In DNA form, the CDR3 reads TGTGCCAGCAGCGACCCGTCTAGCGGGAGCTACGAGCAGTACTTC. This codes for CASSDPSSGSYEQYF. The chain links TRBV5-4 to TRBJ2-7, with 10 bases that match TRBD2. CDR1 is SGHNT and CDR2 is YYREEE in the germline V gene (reference sequence). The V and J ends lost 4 bases and 3 bases, in that order; junction bases with no gene match: 7. This CDR3 region has 15 residues.

This clone was counted between two and nine times. The rearrangement links TRBV11-2 to TRBJ1-2, with D unclear. The CDR3 is 11 residues long. Germline CDR1 reads SGHAT; CDR2 reads FQNNGV. V gave up 1 base and J gave up 12 bases, with 9 bases separating them. The CDR3 region has the DNA TGTGCCAGCAGCTTAGCCTCCGGGCACACCTTC. It yields the protein CASSLASGHTF.

This clone has a single count. The rearrangement joins TRBV5-6 to TRBJ1-3, with a tentative D call TRBD1 (6 bases). Germline CDR1 and CDR2: SGHDT and YYEEEE. Trimming took off 1 base at V and 2 bases at J, with 10 bases between the two ends. CDR3 length equals 15 residues. The DNA for the CDR3 is TGTGCCAGCAGCTTGCTATCAGGGGCTGGAAACACCATATATTTT. It encodes CASSLLSGAGNTIYF.

This clone was seen only a few times. The V and J genes are TRBV29-1 and TRBJ2-7; possibly TRBD1 or TRBD2 for D (5 bases each). Germline CDR1 reads SQVTM; CDR2 reads ANQGSEA. V lost 5 bases to trimming and J lost 2 bases, with 16 bases between them. The CDR3 covers 14 residues. The CDR3 loop reads CSVWDRAKAYEQYF. The DNA of the CDR3 is TGCAGCGTTTGGGACCGGGCAAAGGCCTACGAGCAGTACTTC.

This chain uses TRBV29-1 with TRBJ2-3; D possibly corresponds to TRBD1 (5 bases). CDR1 is SQVTM and CDR2 is ANQGSEA in the germline V gene. The CDR3 contains 13 residues. Trimming stripped 4 bases from V and 4 bases from J, with 12 bases between. For the CDR3, the DNA is TGCAGCGTTGGCCTAGACAGAGCAGATACGCAGTATTTT. Its translation: CSVGLDRADTQYF.

This chain joins TRBV9 and TRBJ2-5, with D perhaps TRBD1 or TRBD2 (5 bases each). The V end lost 4 bases, the J end lost 4 bases, and 20 bases lay between the germline ends. Germline CDR1 SGDLS, CDR2 YYNGEE. The CDR3 is made up of 16 amino acids. Here the CDR3 reads CASSPRGDGALETQYF. Written as DNA, the CDR3 is TGTGCCAGCAGCCCCCGTGGGGACGGCGCGTTAGAGACCCAGTACTTC.

The chain links TRBV9 to TRBJ2-3; D could derive from TRBD1 or TRBD2 (5 bases each). The CDR3 contains 16 residues. The germline gives CDR1 SGDLS, CDR2 YYNGEE. Between the trimmed V and J ends, which lost 4 bases and 4 bases, there was a span of 19 bases. CDR3 sequence: CASSSRFWGKSDTQYF. The CDR3 nucleotides are TGTGCCAGCAGCTCTAGATTTTGGGGGAAATCAGATACGCAGTATTTT.

The J gene is TRBJ1-4, the V gene TRBV5-4; D unclear. The CDR3 is 12 amino acids. Germline loops: CDR1 SGHNT, CDR2 YYREEE (reference sequence). With 7 bases removed from V and 4 bases from J, the gap between germline ends came to 8 bases. The CDR3, as DNA: TGTGCCAGCTCCGAGATTAATGAAAAACTGTTTTTT. Encoded protein: CASSEINEKLFF.

V gene TRBV7-3 combines with J gene TRBJ2-7, with D tentatively TRBD2 (6 bases). Trimming cost V 1 base and J 3 bases, with 10 bases left between them. This CDR3 has 14 amino acids. CDR1 and CDR2 from the germline V gene are SGHTA and FQGTGA. DNA for the CDR3: TGTGCCAGCAGCTTAAATCCCGGGGGCTACGAGCAGTACTTC. Its protein product is CASSLNPGGYEQYF.

The genes are TRBV5-1 and TRBJ2-7; 12 bases fit TRBD2. Germline assignment: CDR1 SGHRS and CDR2 YFSETQ. Unmatched junction bases numbered 2, after V lost 0 bases and J lost 7 bases. The length of the CDR3 is 14 residues. This CDR3 is CASSLEGLAGEQYF. The CDR3 nucleotides read TGCGCCAGCAGCTTGGAAGGACTAGCGGGAGAGCAGTACTTC.